The clone carrying this T cell receptor (beta chain) was observed a handful of times. These data originate in a study of beta chain features in type 1 diabetes. The isolated RNA, all of it, was reverse transcribed, so expressed TCRB transcripts were what got sequenced. Data came from immunoSEQ multiplex PCR; TCRdb stores just in-frame clones and leaves some out. The repertoire holds roughly 450,000 clones, with roughly 13% as singletons. Germline CDR1 is SEHNR and CDR2 is FQNEAQ (reference sequence). The V gene lost 1 base and the J gene lost 11 bases, with 11 bases spanning the gap. This CDR3 spans 12 amino acids.

Material for sequencing was naive CD4+ T cells from blood. The J gene is TRBJ1-1, the V gene TRBV7-9; no reliable D call. This sequence originates from a man under 40 in good health. CDR3 protein: CASSLDWVLAFF. The DNA of the CDR3 is TGTGCCAGCAGCTTAGATTGGGTTTTGGCTTTCTTT.